This T cell receptor beta chain was recovered during a study of shared clonotypes between healthy human individuals. This CDR3 contains 13 residues. V lost 7 bases and J 8 bases, leaving 15 bases between the germline ends. Germline V gene data show CDR1 as MNHNY and CDR2 as SVGAGI (reference sequence). Method: immunoSEQ multiplex PCR; TCRdb's copy keeps in-frame clones and lacks some. The sample has some 630,000 clones, 55% to 75% seen once; the top ten hold approximately 2%. The gene calls are TRBV6-6 and TRBJ2-1; perhaps TRBD1 as D (6 bases). Sequencing used memory CD4+ T cells sorted from blood. Subset meaning: CD45RA-negative fraction. This clonotype was obtained from a woman between 25 and 40 years old in good health. The CDR3 bases are TGTGCCAGCAAACAGGGCCAAAGGGATGAGCAGTTCTTC. This codes for CASKQGQRDEQFF.